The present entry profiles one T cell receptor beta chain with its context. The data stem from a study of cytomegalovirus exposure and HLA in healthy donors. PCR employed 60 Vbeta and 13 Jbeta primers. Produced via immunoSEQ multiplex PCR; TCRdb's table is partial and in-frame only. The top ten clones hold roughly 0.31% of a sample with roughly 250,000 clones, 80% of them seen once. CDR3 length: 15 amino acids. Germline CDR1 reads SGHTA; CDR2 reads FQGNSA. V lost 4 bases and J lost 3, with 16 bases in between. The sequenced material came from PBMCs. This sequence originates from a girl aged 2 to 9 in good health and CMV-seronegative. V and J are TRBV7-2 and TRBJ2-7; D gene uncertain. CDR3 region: CASSYEVLIGYEQYF. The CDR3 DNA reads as TGTGCCAGCAGCTACGAGGTTCTGATTGGCTACGAGCAGTACTTC.